The 29 T cell receptor beta chains presented below share a single source sample, sequenced in a study of spatial heterogeneity in lung cancer. TCRdb re-called the 5' RACE reads with MiXCR, one entry per CDR3 protein. The sample has about 94,000 distinct CDR3 sequences, around 19% seen once. The time point: blood at routine non-recurrence follow-up after resection. The starting material was PBMCs, obtained at follow-up. The receptors stem from a male donor with early-stage non-small cell lung cancer.

This clonotype came up a few times. The chain links TRBV24-1 to TRBJ2-5, with D perhaps given as TRBD1 or TRBD2 (5 bases each). Between the trimmed V and J ends, which lost 4 bases and 2 bases, there was a span of 13 bases. In germline, CDR1 is KGHDR, CDR2 SFDVKD. The CDR3 length is 15 residues. The chain's CDR3 is CATSDSGTGQETQYF. The CDR3 DNA follows: TGTGCCACCAGTGACTCCGGGACGGGGCAAGAGACCCAGTACTTC.

This clonotype was counted only a few times. The chain recombines TRBV18 with TRBJ2-7; TRBD1 or TRBD2 may be the D gene (6 bases each). The CDR3 length is 15 residues. Germline V gives CDR1 KGHSH, CDR2 LQKENI. The ends were cut back, 8 bases at V and 4 bases at J, with 21 bases in the middle. The CDR3 loop is CASPNPTGASYEQYV. CDR3 bases: TGTGCCAGCCCGAACCCGACGGGGGCCTCTTACGAGCAGTACGTC.

This clonotype has more than one count but fewer than ten. The V and J genes are TRBV20-1 and TRBJ2-5; D assignment may be TRBD1 or TRBD2 (5 bases each). V was shortened by 6 bases and J by 5 bases, with 19 bases between the two germline ends. CDR1 is DFQATT, CDR2 SNEGSKA, per germline (reference sequence). The CDR3 length is 14 residues. CDR3 in DNA: TGCAGTGCCGCACCCTCAGGGACCCGGGAGACCCAGTACTTC. It encodes CSAAPSGTRETQYF.

This clonotype was picked up a small number of times. This chain connects TRBV27 to TRBJ1-2; maybe TRBD1 (6 bases). The germline V gene encodes CDR1 MNHEY and CDR2 SMNVEV (reference sequence). The CDR3 runs 17 residues. V dropped 5 bases and J dropped 4 bases, with 23 bases sitting between them. Here the CDR3 reads CASSPTQGWKYGYGYTF. DNA for the CDR3: TGTGCCAGCAGTCCAACACAGGGTTGGAAGTACGGCTATGGCTACACCTTC.

The chain has TRBV10-3 and TRBJ1-5; no reliable D call. Trimming stripped 4 bases from V and 0 bases from J, with 4 bases between. The V gene's germline CDR1 is ENHRY and CDR2 SYGVKD. CDR3 length equals 13 residues. The CDR3 loop is CAISGYSNQPQHF. Here the CDR3 DNA reads TGTGCCATCAGTGGTTATAGCAATCAGCCCCAGCATTTT.

The chain couples TRBV19 to TRBJ2-5; TRBD1 aligns across 7 bases. Per the germline V gene, CDR1 is LNHDA and CDR2 is SQIVND (reference sequence). This CDR3 has 14 residues. The V and J ends lost 0 bases and 2 bases, in that order; junction bases with no gene match: 0. CDR3 in amino acids: CASSIETGQETQYF. The CDR3, as DNA: TGTGCCAGTAGTATAGAGACAGGGCAAGAGACCCAGTACTTC. Complete variable domain (other parts from reference TRBV19 and TRBJ2-5): DGGITQSPKYLFRKEGQNVTLSCEQNLNHDAMYWYRQDPGQGLRLIYYSQIVNDFQKGDIAEGYSVSREKKESFPLTVTSAQKNPTAFYLCASSIETGQETQYFGPGTRLLVL.

This clonotype was counted a few times. This chain joins TRBV4-3 and TRBJ2-3; 13 positions match TRBD2. Germline V gene sequence: CDR1 LGHNA, CDR2 YSLEER. With V trimmed by 4 bases and J by 2 bases, 6 bases remained unmatched. This CDR3 is 17 amino acids long. This CDR3 reads CASSRTTSGGDTDTQYF. The CDR3 nucleotides read TGCGCCAGCAGCCGAACTACTAGCGGGGGGGACACAGATACGCAGTATTTT.

This rearrangement joins TRBV4-3 to TRBJ1-1, with no clear D. Germline CDR1 and CDR2: LGHNA and YSLEER. The CDR3 has 14 amino acids. Deletions cut 4 bases from V and 5 bases from J, with 14 bases between. In nucleotides, the CDR3 is TGCGCCAGCAGCCCTGGAAGAAGAGGAACTGAAGCTTTCTTT. It is translated as CASSPGRRGTEAFF.

The chain couples TRBV12-3 or TRBV12-4 to TRBJ2-3; 14 bases line up with TRBD2. V trimming: 6 bases; J trimming: 3 bases; junction bases outside the gene matches: 5. This CDR3 contains 16 residues. The CDR3 loop reads CASSSRLAGGTDTQYF. As DNA, the CDR3 is TGTGCCAGCAGCTCCCGACTAGCGGGAGGGACAGATACGCAGTATTTT.

The J gene is TRBJ2-7, the V gene TRBV5-1; D possibly matches TRBD1 or TRBD2 (6 bases each). The germline CDR1 and CDR2 sequences are SGHRS and YFSETQ. The CDR3 runs 15 residues. In DNA form, the CDR3 reads TGCGCCAGCAGCTCCGGGCACGGGGGCTCCCACGAGCAGTACGTC. It is translated as CASSSGHGGSHEQYV.

V is TRBV10-2 and J is TRBJ1-1, with a possible D match to TRBD1 (6 bases). The CDR3 length is 11 residues. V was pared by 6 bases and J by 4 bases, with 6 bases between. Germline V gene sequence: CDR1 WSHSY, CDR2 SAAADI. The CDR3 sequence: CASRDSTEAFF. The DNA for the CDR3 is TGCGCCAGCAGGGACAGCACTGAAGCTTTCTTT.

The table lists this clonotype with many counts. The rearrangement joins TRBV20-1 to TRBJ2-1; 9 nucleotides match TRBD2. CDR3 length: 18 residues. CDR1 is DFQATT, CDR2 SNEGSKA, per germline (reference sequence). Unmatched junction bases numbered 17, after V lost 0 bases and J lost 8 bases. The CDR3, as DNA: TGCAGTGCTAGAGATCCGGGGCTAGCGGGAAATAGACGCGATGAGCAGTTCTTC. Protein sequence: CSARDPGLAGNRRDEQFF.

This clonotype was counted a few times. The genes are TRBV10-1 and TRBJ1-2; D gene unclear. The germline V and J ends were trimmed by 2 bases and 3 bases, with 1 base remaining between them. The CDR3 runs to 11 residues. Germline values: CDR1 WNHNN, CDR2 SYGVQD (reference sequence). DNA of the CDR3: TGCGCCAGCAGTGAGGACTATGGCTACACCTTC. This encodes CASSEDYGYTF.

The chain recombines TRBV2 with TRBJ2-7; TRBD2 aligns across 14 bases. The J segment lost 6 bases and the V segment lost 8 bases, leaving 12 bases of the junction unmatched. The CDR3 has 16 amino acids. Germline V gene lookup returns CDR1 SNHLY and CDR2 FYNNEI. CDR3 in DNA: TGTGCCAGCCTGAGAGTGGGACTAGCGGGAGCCGGCGAGCAGTACTTC. Amino acid sequence: CASLRVGLAGAGEQYF.

This chain connects TRBV9 to TRBJ2-1, with unresolved D. CDR1 and CDR2 (germline): SGDLS, YYNGEE. The germline V and J ends were trimmed by 1 base and 6 bases, with 2 bases remaining between them. The CDR3 loop spans 11 amino acids. The chain's CDR3 is CASSVTNEQFF. The DNA of the CDR3 is TGTGCCAGCAGCGTAACCAATGAGCAGTTCTTC.

The sample holds many counts of this clonotype. V gene TRBV6-2 or TRBV6-3 combines with J gene TRBJ2-1; D uncertain. Germline CDR1 reads MNHEY; CDR2 reads SVGEGT. CDR3 length: 13 residues. With 3 bases removed from V and 9 bases from J, the gap between germline ends came to 12 bases. The CDR3 is CASSYRPYFEQFF. CDR3 DNA: TGTGCCAGCAGTTATCGACCTTATTTTGAGCAGTTCTTC.

This clonotype occurred a few times. The J gene is TRBJ2-5, the V gene TRBV6-1; TRBD1 aligns across 9 bases. Per the germline V gene, CDR1 is MNHNS and CDR2 is SASEGT. The trim removed 6 bases at V and 6 bases at J, leaving 17 bases unmatched. The length of the CDR3 is 17 residues. This CDR3 reads CASSLRMSGQGVKTQYF. For the CDR3, the DNA is TGTGCCAGCAGCCTTCGAATGTCGGGACAGGGCGTAAAGACCCAGTACTTC.

The chain couples TRBV29-1 to TRBJ2-6, with unresolved D. CDR1 and CDR2 (germline): SQVTM, ANQGSEA. The germline V and J ends were trimmed by 2 bases and 0 bases, with 11 bases remaining between them. The CDR3 consists of 16 residues. CDR3 nucleotides: TGCAGCGTTGAAAAGACGAAACTCTCTGGGGCCAACGTCCTGACTTTC. Translating gives CSVEKTKLSGANVLTF.

The rearrangement joins TRBV24-1 to TRBJ2-1; 9 bases agree with TRBD2. This CDR3 has 16 amino acids. The germline CDR1 and CDR2 sequences are KGHDR and SFDVKD. V gave up 3 bases and J gave up 2 bases; unmatched junction bases: 4. DNA of the CDR3: TGTGCCACCAGTGATGCACTAGCGGGCACCTACAATGAGCAGTTCTTC. Protein sequence: CATSDALAGTYNEQFF.

The chain couples TRBV6-2 or TRBV6-3 to TRBJ1-1; D is uncertain. The germline V gene has CDR1 MNHEY and CDR2 SVGEGT. The V end was cut by 2 bases, the J end by 4 bases, with 8 bases between. This CDR3 region has 13 residues. The CDR3 reads CASSYRASTEAFF. DNA for the CDR3: TGTGCCAGCAGTTACCGGGCGAGCACTGAAGCTTTCTTT.

V gene TRBV5-6 combines with J gene TRBJ2-7, with D possibly matching TRBD2 (6 bases). The V end was cut by 1 base, the J end by 3 bases, with 14 bases between. The CDR3 covers 15 residues. CDR1 is SGHDT, CDR2 YYEEEE, per germline. CDR3 in DNA: TGTGCCAGCAGCTTGTTGGGGGGTCCGATCTACGAGCAGTACGTC. This translates into CASSLLGGPIYEQYV.

This clonotype has only one observation. A much larger clone is a single base away; this may be a read error. The CDR3 DNA sequence: TGCAGTGCCCTCCCCGGGTGTTATAGCAATCAGCCCCAGCATTTT. Translating it yields CSALPGCYSNQPQHF. This sequence joins TRBV20-1 and TRBJ1-5; no clear D gene. Trimming left V 6 bases short and J 0 bases short, with 15 bases between. The CDR3 has 15 residues. CDR1 is DFQATT, CDR2 SNEGSKA, per germline (reference sequence).

This clonotype was observed at least ten times. This sequence joins TRBV20-1 and TRBJ2-3, with a tentative D call TRBD2 (6 bases). In germline, CDR1 is DFQATT, CDR2 SNEGSKA (reference sequence). This CDR3 spans 15 amino acids. V shed 3 bases and J shed 2 bases, with 15 bases lying between them. The CDR3 DNA reads as TGCAGTGCTAGCTTGGGACTTTCAATCACAGATACGCAGTATTTT. It translates to CSASLGLSITDTQYF.

V gene TRBV30 combines with J gene TRBJ1-5; D is undetermined. CDR3 length: 13 residues. The germline V and J ends were trimmed by 1 base and 1 base, with 5 bases remaining between them. Per the germline V gene, CDR1 is GTSNPN and CDR2 is SVGIG (reference sequence). CDR3 nucleotides: TGTGCCTGGAGTGCCGGGAGCAATCAGCCCCAGCATTTT. This translates into CAWSAGSNQPQHF.

In this sample, this clonotype turned up a few times. The V gene is TRBV5-6, the J gene TRBJ1-2; D ambiguous. CDR1 and CDR2 from the germline V gene are SGHDT and YYEEEE. The CDR3 length is 12 residues. The ends were cut back, 0 bases at V and 8 bases at J, with 8 bases in the middle. CDR3: CASSLADRGYTF. In DNA, the CDR3 is TGTGCCAGCAGCTTGGCAGATCGGGGCTACACCTTC.

This clonotype came up many times. V gene TRBV4-1 combines with J gene TRBJ2-5; D ambiguous. The CDR3 totals 14 residues. In germline, CDR1 is MGHRA, CDR2 YSYEKL. Deletions cut 0 bases from V and 4 bases from J, with 9 bases between. CDR3 sequence reads: CASSQDPAVETQYF. The CDR3, as DNA: TGCGCCAGCAGCCAAGACCCGGCGGTAGAGACCCAGTACTTC.

The chain carries TRBV20-1 and TRBJ2-3; 13 bases line up with TRBD2. The trim removed 3 bases at V and 7 bases at J, leaving 4 bases unmatched. Germline CDR1 reads DFQATT; CDR2 reads SNEGSKA (reference sequence). This CDR3 comprises 14 residues. DNA of the CDR3: TGCAGTGCTAGTACTAGCGGGAGGGCTAATACGCAGTATTTT. Its protein is CSASTSGRANTQYF.

This clonotype was counted between two and nine times. CDR3 loop: CASSISGTSPQHF. The CDR3 DNA reads as TGTGCCAGCAGCATTTCCGGGACATCTCCCCAGCATTTT. The chain combines TRBV7-2 with TRBJ1-5, with TRBD1 as a possible D gene (6 bases). The CDR3 covers 13 residues. The germline V and J ends were trimmed by 5 bases and 10 bases, with 15 bases remaining between them. The germline gives CDR1 SGHTA, CDR2 FQGNSA. Variable domain in full (rest from reference TRBV7-2 and TRBJ1-5): GAGVSQSPSNKVTEKGKDVELRCDPISGHTALYWYRQSLGQGLEFLIYFQGNSAPDKSGLPSDRFSAERTGGSVSTLTIQRTQQEDSAVYLCASSISGTSPQHFGDGTRLSIL.

The gene calls are TRBV24-1 and TRBJ2-1; 9 bases align to TRBD2. The CDR3 sequence is 14 residues long. J gave up 9 bases and V 7 bases, and 9 bases lay outside the gene matches. Germline V CDR1 and CDR2: KGHDR, SFDVKD. The CDR3 region is CATSVAGDRGEQFF. In nucleotides, the CDR3 is TGTGCCACCAGCGTAGCGGGAGACCGCGGTGAGCAGTTCTTC.